Following are 5 T cell receptor beta chains from one sample sequenced in a study of blood T cell repertoires in COVID-19. The table came from immunoSEQ multiplex PCR; TCRdb's copy has only in-frame clones and leaves some out. The sample contains 35,000 to 55,000 clones, about 87% of which appear only once. Sequencing was done on a sample of peripheral blood. The origin of the receptors is a human donor in a cohort sampled during active COVID-19.

V gene TRBV19 combines with J gene TRBJ1-1; 7 nucleotides align to TRBD1. The CDR3 covers 12 residues. J lost 3 bases, V lost 8 bases, and 3 bases had no gene match. Germline V gene data show CDR1 as LNHDA and CDR2 as SQIVND (reference sequence). CDR3 residues: CASFTGDTEAFF. CDR3 DNA sequence: TGTGCCAGTTTTACAGGGGACACTGAAGCTTTCTTT.

The CDR3 bases are TGTGCCAGCAGTTTACTGGACAGGAACACCGGGGAGCTGTTTTTT. Translated: CASSLLDRNTGELFF. This chain uses TRBV28 with TRBJ2-2; tentative D call: TRBD1 (6 bases). The CDR3 contains 15 residues. Germline-derived CDR1 and CDR2 are MDHEN and SYDVKM. Trimming took off 2 bases at V and 1 base at J, with 8 bases between the two ends.

DNA for the CDR3: TGTGCCAGCAGCCAACGGACAATCTACGAGCAGTACTTC. This sequence encodes CASSQRTIYEQYF. The chain uses TRBV7-2 and TRBJ2-7; the D gene is possibly TRBD1 (5 bases). The CDR3 extends over 13 amino acids. Germline values: CDR1 SGHTA, CDR2 FQGNSA. V was shortened by 5 bases and J by 3 bases, with 11 bases between the two germline ends.

The chain combines TRBV25-1 with TRBJ2-1, with 8 nucleotides matching TRBD2. From germline, CDR1 is MGHDK and CDR2 SYGVNS. The CDR3 runs 14 residues. J gave up 5 bases and V 6 bases, and 6 bases lay outside the gene matches. The CDR3 here is CASRQSGRNNEQFF. CDR3 bases: TGTGCCAGCAGGCAGAGCGGGAGAAACAATGAGCAGTTCTTC.

This rearrangement joins TRBV9 to TRBJ2-3; D perhaps matches TRBD2 (5 bases). Trimming removed 4 bases from V and 3 bases from J, with 12 bases in between. The CDR3 consists of 14 residues. Per the germline V gene, CDR1 is SGDLS and CDR2 is YYNGEE. CDR3 bases: TGTGCCAGCAGCCCACAGAGAGGGACAGATACGCAGTATTTT. Its translation: CASSPQRGTDTQYF.